The clone carrying this T cell receptor beta chain showed up many times. The data originate from a study of molecular identifiers for immune sequencing clone quantification. As previously described, bulk TCR libraries were made using listed TCR primers. TCRdb analysed the PCR reads with MiXCR anew, one entry per CDR3 protein. Of approximately 59,000 distinct CDR3 sequences listed, under 20% were seen once; the top ten hold roughly 1.4%. Germline loops: CDR1 SGHVS, CDR2 FQNEAQ. The CDR3 spans 14 residues. Deletions cut 7 bases from V and 2 bases from J, with 12 bases between. Material for sequencing was naive CD8+ T cells from blood, with Jurkat cell RNA spiked in. Subset in this sample: FACS-sorted CD8+CD4-CCR7+CD45RA+ naive T cells. This clonotype originated in a human donor in good health. Some libraries in this study had Jurkat cell RNA spiked in. The chain carries TRBV7-8 and TRBJ1-5; TRBD1 might be the D (5 bases). The CDR3 sequence: CASNRGVGNQPQHF. The CDR3, as DNA: TGTGCCAGCAACCGGGGGGTAGGCAATCAGCCCCAGCATTTT.